This TCR beta chain was identified during a study of beta chain features in type 1 diabetes. Study-wide results and limits: Healthy donors had naive, central memory and Treg TCRB repertoires that appeared less similar than those seen among patients.

Expressed TCRB transcripts got sequenced, as all isolated RNA was reverse transcribed. Produced via immunoSEQ multiplex PCR; TCRdb's table is partial and in-frame only. The sample consists of some 270,000 clones, about 14% of them appearing once. The CDR3 runs to 17 residues. After removal of 4 bases from V and 10 bases from J, the junction contained 18 bases not matched to a gene. Germline-derived CDR1 and CDR2 are SGHRS and YFSETQ. About this clone: No antigen is known for it.

The sequence came from a middle-aged woman in good health. The rearrangement uses TRBV5-1 and TRBJ2-1, with TRBD2 matching over 9 bases. The sample taken for sequencing was naive CD4+ T cells from blood. CDR3 residues: CASSPQGSGGFKREQFF. Here the CDR3 DNA reads TGCGCCAGCAGCCCCCAGGGGAGCGGGGGGTTCAAGCGGGAGCAGTTCTTC.